This T cell receptor beta chain is drawn from a study of shared clonotypes between healthy human individuals. Germline V gives CDR1 ENHRY, CDR2 SYGVKD. This CDR3 is 13 amino acids long. Trimming took off 6 bases at V and 8 bases at J, with 13 bases between the two ends. The authors split each subset's genomic DNA evenly across several immunoSEQ plates. Template amounts of around 270 ng DNA, about 30,000 T cell genomes, were employed in unsorted PBMC replicate PCRs. The method was immunoSEQ multiplex PCR; TCRdb's version includes in-frame clones alone and lacks a portion of them. This table holds some 450,000 clones, approximately 80% found once. Note on this clone: This is likely an artifact of a read error, given a far larger clone one base away. Within the sample, other DNA sequences also encode this same CDR3.

Sequencing input: PBMCs. This sequence joins TRBV10-3 and TRBJ1-4; D unclear. The sequence was obtained from a woman aged 40 to 50 in good health. Some clones in this sample may be carry-over from other donors' samples. The CDR3 loop reads CAISSGLVEKLFF. The CDR3 DNA is TGTGCCATCAGCAGTGGGCTGGTCGAAAAACTGTTTTTT.